Following are 27 T cell receptor beta chains from one sample sequenced in a study of blood T cells in healthy people across ages. For the second PCR, which ran for about 7 to 11 cycles, a sample-barcoded 5' primer and a J-beta primer mix were used. TCRdb itself ran the 5' RACE reads through MiXCR, one entry per CDR3 protein. The sample holds over 450,000 distinct CDR3 sequences; 24% are singletons and the top ten take approximately 8.7%. These sequences were also reported in another study, on T cells of mothers and their children.

The sample comprised blood. All receptors derive from a boy aged 5-17 years in good health.

A few counts support this clonotype. This rearrangement joins TRBV5-5 to TRBJ2-7; 9 positions match TRBD1. V was pared by 6 bases and J by 7 bases, with 17 bases of the junction left unmatched. This CDR3 spans 16 amino acids. Germline-derived CDR1 and CDR2 are SGHKS and YYEKEE (reference sequence). CDR3 sequence (DNA): TGTGCCAGCACCCTGCGGAGACAGGGGGACTACGGAGAGCAGTACTTC. Translation: CASTLRRQGDYGEQYF.

This clonotype was recorded a few times. The rearrangement uses TRBV21-1 and TRBJ2-6; TRBD1, the D gene given by the table, was not confirmed from the DNA. TRBV21-1 is a known pseudogene. This CDR3 spans 20 amino acids. The CDR3 spells CASSKGEDRVDVSGANVLTF. CDR3 bases: TGTGCCAGCAGCAAAGGGGAGGACAGGGTGGATGTTTCTGGGGCCAACGTCCTGACTTTC.

The chain couples TRBV5-1 to TRBJ2-5; TRBD1 matches 9 bases. CDR1 is SGHRS and CDR2 is YFSETQ in the germline V gene. The CDR3 loop spans 14 amino acids. Trimming cost V 6 bases and J 4 bases; bases outside gene matches: 7. The CDR3 reads CASNRDREGETQYF. The CDR3 coding sequence is TGCGCCAGCAACCGGGACAGGGAGGGAGAGACCCAGTACTTC.

This clonotype was seen more than once but under ten times. The chain is built from TRBV4-3 and TRBJ1-2, with 8 bases fitting TRBD1. CDR1 and CDR2 (germline): LGHNA, YSLEER. The CDR3 sequence is 17 residues long. V shed 4 bases and J 13 bases; nucleotides not matched to a gene: 23. This CDR3 reads CASSRLLDRGTMGYITF. The CDR3 nucleotides read TGCGCCAGCAGCCGACTCCTAGACAGGGGAACCATGGGGTATATCACCTTC.

V gene TRBV4-1 combines with J gene TRBJ1-1; perhaps TRBD1 as D (6 bases). Germline assignment: CDR1 MGHRA and CDR2 YSYEKL. This CDR3 has 17 residues. V was cut by 0 bases and J by 1 base, with 15 bases left in between. The CDR3 loop reads CASSQDRGILRNTEAFF. As DNA, the CDR3 is TGCGCCAGCAGCCAAGATAGGGGGATCCTTCGGAACACTGAAGCTTTCTTT.

This clonotype has a handful of counts. The rearrangement links TRBV29-1 to TRBJ2-1, with 8 bases matching TRBD2. The CDR3 is 14 residues long. Germline V gene data show CDR1 as SQVTM and CDR2 as ANQGSEA. V was clipped by 0 bases and J by 6 bases; unmatched bases: 4. The chain's CDR3 is CSVEDGTRTNEQFF. The CDR3 DNA follows: TGCAGCGTTGAAGATGGGACTAGGACCAATGAGCAGTTCTTC.

The V gene is TRBV28, the J gene TRBJ2-7; a possible D gene is TRBD2 (7 bases). This CDR3 region has 15 residues. Trimming stripped 6 bases from V and 2 bases from J, with 17 bases between. Germline V gives CDR1 MDHEN, CDR2 SYDVKM. CDR3: CASSTLGGGPYEQYF. DNA for the CDR3: TGTGCCAGCAGCACTCTGGGCGGGGGCCCCTACGAGCAGTACTTC.

This clonotype was recorded a few times. The chain is built from TRBV7-9 and TRBJ2-1; D uncertain. The CDR3 consists of 12 residues. Looked up from germline, CDR1 is SEHNR and CDR2 is FQNEAQ (reference sequence). V was shortened by 7 bases and J by 6 bases, with 10 bases between the two germline ends. CDR3 region: CASTYSVNEQFF. In nucleotides, the CDR3 is TGTGCCAGCACCTATTCAGTCAATGAGCAGTTCTTC. Using reference TRBV7-9 and TRBJ2-1 for the parts outside the CDR3, the full variable domain is DTGVSQNPRHKITKRGQNVTFRCDPISEHNRLYWYRQTLGQGPEFLTYFQNEAQLEKSRLLSDRFSAERPKGSFSTLEIQRTEQGDSAMYLCASTYSVNEQFFGPGTRLTVL.

The CDR3 DNA reads TGTGCCAGCAGTGGGGACAGGGGTTATGGCTACACCTTC. Translation: CASSGDRGYGYTF. This chain uses TRBV28 with TRBJ1-2; 10 bases align to TRBD1. The germline V gene encodes CDR1 MDHEN and CDR2 SYDVKM. The CDR3 totals 13 residues. With V trimmed by 5 bases and J by 5 bases, 2 bases remained unmatched.

The rearrangement uses TRBV3-1 and TRBJ1-1; D is unclear. Looked up from germline, CDR1 is LGHDT and CDR2 is YNNKEL (reference sequence). V lost 0 bases to trimming and J lost 0 bases, with 11 bases between them. The CDR3 is 16 residues long. CDR3 protein: CASSQDEEVVNTEAFF. DNA for the CDR3: TGTGCCAGCAGCCAAGATGAGGAGGTGGTGAACACTGAAGCTTTCTTT.

The chain couples TRBV21-1 to TRBJ2-7; the table calls TRBD1, which could not be checked here. TRBV21-1 counts as a pseudogene. The CDR3 runs 14 residues. CDR3: CASSKGPLGYEQYF. DNA for the CDR3: TGTGCCAGCAGCAAAGGCCCCTTGGGCTACGAGCAGTACTTC.

V and J are TRBV7-2 and TRBJ1-2; D gene ambiguous. V dropped 5 bases and J dropped 5 bases, with 15 bases sitting between them. Germline CDR1 SGHTA, CDR2 FQGNSA. This CDR3 has 14 residues. CDR3 in DNA: TGTGCCAGCAGCCCCGGAGTGGGGTATTATGGCTACACCTTC. This gives the protein CASSPGVGYYGYTF.

This clonotype was counted between two and nine times. The chain links TRBV20-1 to TRBJ1-1; D unresolved. The CDR3 runs 13 residues. V was cut by 3 bases and J by 0 bases, with 8 bases left in between. Germline-derived CDR1 and CDR2 are DFQATT and SNEGSKA (reference sequence). The CDR3 reads CSARVDLNTEAFF. The CDR3 DNA is TGCAGTGCTAGGGTCGATCTGAACACTGAAGCTTTCTTT.

The chain carries TRBV10-3 and TRBJ1-4; the D is unclear. The CDR3 totals 14 residues. The V gene's germline CDR1 is ENHRY and CDR2 SYGVKD. The germline V and J ends were trimmed by 3 bases and 0 bases, with 5 bases remaining between them. The CDR3 nucleotides read TGTGCCATCAGTGACAGAACAACTAATGAAAAACTGTTTTTT. It is translated as CAISDRTTNEKLFF.

The chain links TRBV7-2 to TRBJ1-3; D gene unclear. V dropped 1 base and J dropped 0 bases, with 10 bases sitting between them. The CDR3 runs to 16 residues. Germline loops: CDR1 SGHTA, CDR2 FQGNSA. The CDR3 loop is CASSLGPSSSGNTIYF. CDR3 DNA: TGTGCCAGCAGCTTAGGACCATCTAGCTCTGGAAACACCATATATTTT.

The V gene is TRBV20-1, the J gene TRBJ1-1, with D hard to call. The CDR3 contains 14 residues. V was trimmed by 6 bases and J by 3 bases, leaving 17 bases between them. Germline CDR1 and CDR2: DFQATT and SNEGSKA (reference sequence). The CDR3 DNA reads TGCAGTGCCGTTGAACCTGGGAAAGACACTGAAGCTTTCTTT. It codes for CSAVEPGKDTEAFF.

This clonotype was observed a handful of times. The chain links TRBV19 to TRBJ1-5; D uncertain. Per germline, CDR1 LNHDA and CDR2 SQIVND (reference sequence). This CDR3 is 12 amino acids long. Trimming took off 6 bases at V and 10 bases at J, with 13 bases between the two ends. The CDR3 nucleotides are TGTGCCAGTAGCTGGCCCGGGAGCCCCCAGCATTTT. It translates to CASSWPGSPQHF.

This clonotype was counted only a few times. The chain carries TRBV19 and TRBJ2-1; 8 positions match TRBD1. CDR1 LNHDA and CDR2 SQIVND come from the germline V gene (reference sequence). The trim removed 5 bases at V and 10 bases at J, leaving 13 bases unmatched. This CDR3 is 15 amino acids long. This chain's CDR3 is CASSFDRGTEDEQFF. In nucleotides, the CDR3 is TGTGCCAGTAGTTTTGACAGGGGCACTGAGGACGAGCAGTTCTTC.

This clonotype occurred a few times. This sequence joins TRBV4-3 and TRBJ1-2; possibly TRBD1 for D (5 bases). Trimming shortened V by 0 bases and J by 1 base, and 9 bases separated the two germline ends. CDR1 and CDR2 (germline): LGHNA, YSLEER. The CDR3 is 15 amino acids. The CDR3: CASSQEWGGNYGYTF. CDR3 coding DNA: TGCGCCAGCAGCCAAGAGTGGGGCGGTAACTATGGCTACACCTTC.

V usage is TRBV12-3 or TRBV12-4 and J usage is TRBJ2-2; TRBD1 matches at 8 bases. J gave up 0 bases and V 5 bases, and 5 bases lay outside the gene matches. The CDR3 contains 16 residues. The CDR3 nucleotides are TGTGCCAGCAGTCCCGGGACAGGAACGAACACCGGGGAGCTGTTTTTT. Its protein product is CASSPGTGTNTGELFF.

V and J are TRBV28 and TRBJ2-5, with D possibly called TRBD1 or TRBD2 (5 bases each). V lost 4 bases, J lost 5 bases, and 23 bases lay in between. The CDR3 extends over 17 amino acids. Germline assignment: CDR1 MDHEN and CDR2 SYDVKM. The CDR3 DNA reads TGTGCCAGCAGTTACTCAACGGTCACGGGGCGTTCCGAGACCCAGTACTTC. Protein: CASSYSTVTGRSETQYF.

This clonotype has just a few counts. An end of the junction differs from the germline gene, which may be a read error. The V gene is TRBV4-3, the J gene TRBJ1-1; D is ambiguous. Germline V gene data show CDR1 as LGHNA and CDR2 as YSLEER. The CDR3 has 14 amino acids. The DNA of the CDR3 is TGCGCCAGCAGCCAAGAACTATCGAACACTGAAGCTCTCTTT. This gives the protein CASSQELSNTEALF.

CDR3 coding DNA: TGTGCCAGCAGCTTCCCCCCTGGGGCAGGAAGGAACACTGAAGCTTTCTTT. This translates into CASSFPPGAGRNTEAFF. The chain couples TRBV11-1 to TRBJ1-1, with a tentative D call TRBD1 (5 bases). CDR3 length: 17 residues. Per germline, CDR1 SGHAT and CDR2 FQDESV (reference sequence). Trimming took off 3 bases at V and 1 base at J, with 18 bases between the two ends.

The rearrangement links TRBV20-1 to TRBJ1-6, with D hard to call. Looked up from germline, CDR1 is DFQATT and CDR2 is SNEGSKA (reference sequence). V was pared by 1 base and J by 0 bases, with 16 bases between. This CDR3 spans 18 amino acids. The CDR3 DNA reads as TGCAGTGCTAGAGGGTCGGACCCTATGAGCTCCTATAATTCACCCCTCCACTTT. It is translated as CSARGSDPMSSYNSPLHF.

The chain carries TRBV9 and TRBJ2-3; no definite D call. In germline, CDR1 is SGDLS, CDR2 YYNGEE. CDR3 length: 15 amino acids. Trimming removed 0 bases at V and 0 bases at J, with 8 bases between. The CDR3 DNA is TGTGCCAGCAGCGTAGAGTCCCATAGCACAGATACGCAGTATTTT. Its translation is CASSVESHSTDTQYF.

The J gene is TRBJ1-2, the V gene TRBV3-1; tentative D call: TRBD1 (5 bases). The V gene's germline CDR1 is LGHDT and CDR2 YNNKEL (reference sequence). Trimming pared 0 bases from V and 1 base from J, leaving 12 bases between. The CDR3 is 16 amino acids. Here the CDR3 reads CASSQDLGTINYGYTF. The CDR3 DNA reads TGTGCCAGCAGCCAAGATTTAGGGACCATTAACTATGGCTACACCTTC.

The V gene is TRBV5-6, the J gene TRBJ2-3, with 8 bases aligning to TRBD2. CDR3 length equals 15 residues. Germline CDR1 reads SGHDT; CDR2 reads YYEEEE. The V gene end was trimmed by 7 bases and the J gene end by 5 bases; junction bases not matched to a gene: 12. The chain's CDR3 is CASAWSGGPQDTQYF. The CDR3 coding sequence is TGTGCCAGCGCCTGGTCGGGAGGGCCACAAGATACGCAGTATTTT.